This TCR beta chain was found in a study of blood T cell repertoires in COVID-19. The germline gives CDR1 SGHRS, CDR2 YFSETQ. The CDR3 runs 18 residues. With V trimmed by 5 bases and J by 0 bases, 11 bases remained unmatched. Some clones are missing from TCRdb's copy, which holds only in-frame ones; the method was immunoSEQ multiplex PCR. The data contain approximately 260,000 clones, about nine tenths of them singletons. This sequence joins TRBV5-1 and TRBJ2-2; 9 positions match TRBD2. Sequences were obtained from PBMCs or T cells enriched from blood (not recorded which). The source of this sequence is a woman aged 30 to 39 with acute COVID-19. This chain's CDR3 is CASRIQPGLATNTGELFF. The CDR3 nucleotides read TGCGCCAGCAGAATACAACCGGGACTAGCAACGAACACCGGGGAGCTGTTTTTT. Together with reference TRBV5-1 and TRBJ2-2, the CDR3 gives the full variable domain: KAGVTQTPRYLIKTRGQQVTLSCSPISGHRSVSWYQQTPGQGLQFLFEYFSETQRNKGNFPGRFSGRQFSNSRSEMNVSTLELGDSALYLCASRIQPGLATNTGELFFGEGSRLTVL.